The sequence of this T cell receptor beta chain was determined in a study of blood T cell repertoires in COVID-19. Study-level information: Samples came from the United States, Italy and Spain, spanning acute and convalescent COVID-19. Nucleic acid was either cDNA or gDNA, and it came from T cells, B-cell-depleted T cells, or PBMCs.

Original processing notes: Nucleated cell counts were estimated from reference gene primer amplification. Only in-frame clones appear in the TCRdb table, and some are missing; sequencing was by immunoSEQ multiplex PCR. V and J calls and clone size are copied from that table; D and trimming were computed from the DNA. The table lists around 110,000 clones, approximately 81% of them singletons. The V gene's germline CDR1 is GTSNPN and CDR2 SVGIG (reference sequence). The CDR3 runs 14 residues. The V segment lost 2 bases and the J segment 9 bases; nucleotides outside the gene matches: 7. This clonotype was sampled from a human donor in a cohort sampled during active COVID-19. What was sequenced was peripheral blood. The V call is TRBV30, the J call TRBJ2-1; 10 bases align to TRBD2. The CDR3 DNA follows: TGTGCCTGGAGTCTGACTAGCGGGTCCAGTGAGCAGTTCTTC. Protein sequence: CAWSLTSGSSEQFF.